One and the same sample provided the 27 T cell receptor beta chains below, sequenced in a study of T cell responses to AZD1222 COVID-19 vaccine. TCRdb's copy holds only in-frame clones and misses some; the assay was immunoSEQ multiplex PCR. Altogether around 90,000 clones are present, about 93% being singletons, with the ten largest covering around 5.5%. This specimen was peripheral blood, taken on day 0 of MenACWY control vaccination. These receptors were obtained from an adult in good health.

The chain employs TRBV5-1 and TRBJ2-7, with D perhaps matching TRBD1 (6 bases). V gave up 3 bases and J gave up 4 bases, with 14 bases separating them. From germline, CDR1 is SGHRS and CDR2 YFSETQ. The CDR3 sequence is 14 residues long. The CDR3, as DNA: TGCGCCAGCAGCTCCGGGACAAGGGCTTACGAGCAGTACTTC. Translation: CASSSGTRAYEQYF.

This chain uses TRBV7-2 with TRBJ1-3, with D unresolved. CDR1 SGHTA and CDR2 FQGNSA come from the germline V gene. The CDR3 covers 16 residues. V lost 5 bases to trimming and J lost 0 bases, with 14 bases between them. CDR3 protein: CASSTLLRSSGNTIYF. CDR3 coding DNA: TGTGCCAGCAGCACCCTTCTCCGGAGCTCTGGAAACACCATATATTTT.

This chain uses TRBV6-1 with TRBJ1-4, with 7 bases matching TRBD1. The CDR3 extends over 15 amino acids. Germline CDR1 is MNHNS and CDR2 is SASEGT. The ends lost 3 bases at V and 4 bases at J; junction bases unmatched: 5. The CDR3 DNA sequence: TGTGCCAGCAGTGAGCCGGGACAGTTTAATGAAAAACTGTTTTTT. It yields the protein CASSEPGQFNEKLFF.

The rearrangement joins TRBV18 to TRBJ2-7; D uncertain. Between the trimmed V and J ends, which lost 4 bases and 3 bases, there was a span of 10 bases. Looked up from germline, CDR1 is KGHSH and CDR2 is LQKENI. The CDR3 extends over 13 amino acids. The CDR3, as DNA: TGTGCCAGCTCACTTGCCGGCGGCTACGAGCAGTACTTC. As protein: CASSLAGGYEQYF.

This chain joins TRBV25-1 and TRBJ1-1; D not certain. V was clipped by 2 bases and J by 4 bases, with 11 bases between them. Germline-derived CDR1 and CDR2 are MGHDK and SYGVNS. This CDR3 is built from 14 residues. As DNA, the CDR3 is TGTGCCAGCAGTGAAGGAGCTCTGCGCACTGAAGCTTTCTTT. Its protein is CASSEGALRTEAFF.

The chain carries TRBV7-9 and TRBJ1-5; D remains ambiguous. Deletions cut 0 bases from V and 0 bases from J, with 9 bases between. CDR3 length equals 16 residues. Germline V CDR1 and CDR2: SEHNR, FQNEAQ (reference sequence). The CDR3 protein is CASSLAGGLSNQPQHF. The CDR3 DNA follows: TGTGCCAGCAGCTTAGCGGGTGGACTTAGCAATCAGCCCCAGCATTTT.

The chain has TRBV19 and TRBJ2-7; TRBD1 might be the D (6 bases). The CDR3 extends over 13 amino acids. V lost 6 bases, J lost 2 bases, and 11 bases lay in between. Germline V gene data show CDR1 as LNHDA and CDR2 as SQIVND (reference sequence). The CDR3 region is CASSKGQTYEQYF. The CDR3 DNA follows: TGTGCCAGTAGCAAAGGACAGACCTACGAGCAGTACTTC.

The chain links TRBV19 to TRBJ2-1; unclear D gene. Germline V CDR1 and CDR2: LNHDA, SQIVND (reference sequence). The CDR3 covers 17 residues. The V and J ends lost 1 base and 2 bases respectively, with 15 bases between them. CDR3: CASSIGGIGIPYNEQFF. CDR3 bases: TGTGCCAGTAGTATAGGTGGCATAGGGATCCCCTACAATGAGCAGTTCTTC.

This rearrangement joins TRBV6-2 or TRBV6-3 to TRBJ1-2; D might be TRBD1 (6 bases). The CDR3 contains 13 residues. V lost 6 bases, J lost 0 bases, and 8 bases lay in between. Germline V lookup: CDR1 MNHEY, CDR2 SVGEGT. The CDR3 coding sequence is TGTGCCAGCAGCCGGGACACTAACTATGGCTACACCTTC. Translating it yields CASSRDTNYGYTF.

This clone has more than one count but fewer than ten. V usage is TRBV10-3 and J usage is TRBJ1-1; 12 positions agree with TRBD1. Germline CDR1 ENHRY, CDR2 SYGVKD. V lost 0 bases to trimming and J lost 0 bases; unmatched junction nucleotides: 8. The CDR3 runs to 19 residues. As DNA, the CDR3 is TGTGCCATCAGTGAGTCGAAAGGGACAGGGGGCCCAATGAACACTGAAGCTTTCTTT. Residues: CAISESKGTGGPMNTEAFF.

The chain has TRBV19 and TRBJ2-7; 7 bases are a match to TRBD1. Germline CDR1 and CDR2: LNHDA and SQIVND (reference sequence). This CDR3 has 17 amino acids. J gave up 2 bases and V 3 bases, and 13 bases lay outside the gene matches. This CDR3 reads CASSMVTGFGKTYEQYF. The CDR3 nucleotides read TGTGCCAGTAGTATGGTGACAGGGTTTGGGAAAACCTACGAGCAGTACTTC.

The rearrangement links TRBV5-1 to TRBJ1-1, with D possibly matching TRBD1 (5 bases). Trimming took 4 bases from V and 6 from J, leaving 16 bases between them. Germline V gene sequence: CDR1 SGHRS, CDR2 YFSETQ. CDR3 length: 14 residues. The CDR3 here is CASSLDTGGAEAFF. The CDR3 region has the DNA TGCGCCAGCAGCCTGGACACGGGAGGCGCTGAAGCTTTCTTT.

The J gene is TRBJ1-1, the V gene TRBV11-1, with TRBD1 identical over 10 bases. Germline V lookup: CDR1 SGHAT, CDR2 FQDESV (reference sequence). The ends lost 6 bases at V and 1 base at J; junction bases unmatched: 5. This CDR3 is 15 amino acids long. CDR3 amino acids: CASSRTGGSNTEAFF. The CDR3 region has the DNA TGTGCCAGCAGTCGGACAGGGGGGTCGAACACTGAAGCTTTCTTT.

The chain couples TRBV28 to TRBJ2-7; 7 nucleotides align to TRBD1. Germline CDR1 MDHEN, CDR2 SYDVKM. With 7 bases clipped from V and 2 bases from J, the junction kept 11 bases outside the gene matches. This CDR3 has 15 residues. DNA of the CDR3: TGTGCCAGCACTCCGCTGGGGACAGAGGCCTACGAGCAGTACTTC. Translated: CASTPLGTEAYEQYF. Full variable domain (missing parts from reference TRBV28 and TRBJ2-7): DVKVTQSSRYLVKRTGEKVFLECVQDMDHENMFWYRQDPGLGLRLIYFSYDVKMKEKGDIPEGYSVSREKKERFSLILESASTNQTSMYLCASTPLGTEAYEQYFGPGTRLTVT.

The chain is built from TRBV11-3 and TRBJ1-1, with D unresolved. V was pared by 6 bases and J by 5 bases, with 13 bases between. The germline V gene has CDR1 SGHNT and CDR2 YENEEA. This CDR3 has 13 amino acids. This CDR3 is CASSIDAGTEAFF. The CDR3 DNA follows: TGTGCCAGCAGTATAGACGCCGGGACTGAAGCTTTCTTT.

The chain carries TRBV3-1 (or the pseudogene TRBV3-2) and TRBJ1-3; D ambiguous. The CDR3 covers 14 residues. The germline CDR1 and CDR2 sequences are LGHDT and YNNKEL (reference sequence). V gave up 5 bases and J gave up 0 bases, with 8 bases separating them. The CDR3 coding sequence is TGTGCCAGCAGCTATTTGAGCTCTGGAAACACCATATATTTT. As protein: CASSYLSSGNTIYF.

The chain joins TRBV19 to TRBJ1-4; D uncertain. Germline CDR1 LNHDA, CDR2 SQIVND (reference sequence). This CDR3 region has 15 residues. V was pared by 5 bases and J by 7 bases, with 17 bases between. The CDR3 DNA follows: TGTGCCAGTAGTGCCGACCACACCGCCGGTGAAAAACTGTTTTTT. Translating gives CASSADHTAGEKLFF.

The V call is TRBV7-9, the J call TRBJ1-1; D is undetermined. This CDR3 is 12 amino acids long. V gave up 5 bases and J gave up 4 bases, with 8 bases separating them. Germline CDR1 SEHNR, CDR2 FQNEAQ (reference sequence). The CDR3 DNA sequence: TGTGCCAGCAGCGCGACGACCACTGAAGCTTTCTTT. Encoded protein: CASSATTTEAFF.

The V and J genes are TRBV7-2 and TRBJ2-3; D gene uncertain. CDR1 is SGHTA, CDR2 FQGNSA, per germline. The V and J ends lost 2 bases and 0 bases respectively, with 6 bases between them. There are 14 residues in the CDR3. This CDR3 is CASSLRLSTDTQYF. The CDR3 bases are TGTGCCAGCAGCTTAAGACTTAGCACAGATACGCAGTATTTT.

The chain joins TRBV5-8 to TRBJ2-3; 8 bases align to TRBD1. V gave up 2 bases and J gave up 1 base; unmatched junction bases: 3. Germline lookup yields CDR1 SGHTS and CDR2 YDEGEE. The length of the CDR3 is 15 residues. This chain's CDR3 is CASSLKDRGTDTQYF. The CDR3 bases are TGTGCCAGCAGCTTAAAGGACAGGGGCACAGATACGCAGTATTTT.

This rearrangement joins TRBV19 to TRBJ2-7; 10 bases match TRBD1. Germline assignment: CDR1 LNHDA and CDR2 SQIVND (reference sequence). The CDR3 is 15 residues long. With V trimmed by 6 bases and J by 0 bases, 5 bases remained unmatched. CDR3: CASSTTGGGSYEQYF. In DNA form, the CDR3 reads TGTGCCAGTAGCACGACAGGGGGCGGCTCCTACGAGCAGTACTTC.

In nucleotides, the CDR3 is TGTGCCAGCAGCACGAGACAGGGGGCAACTGAAGCTTTCTTT. This gives the protein CASSTRQGATEAFF. This chain joins TRBV7-3 and TRBJ1-1; TRBD1 matches at 10 bases. The V and J ends lost 5 bases and 5 bases, in that order; junction bases with no gene match: 5. Germline-derived CDR1 and CDR2 are SGHTA and FQGTGA. This CDR3 contains 14 residues.

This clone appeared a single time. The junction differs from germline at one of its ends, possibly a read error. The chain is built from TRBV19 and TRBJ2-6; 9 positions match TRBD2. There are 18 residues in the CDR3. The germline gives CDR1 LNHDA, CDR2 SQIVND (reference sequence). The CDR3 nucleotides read TGTGCCTGTAGTATGTCAGCGGGGGGATCTACTGGGGCCAACGTCCTGACTTTC. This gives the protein CACSMSAGGSTGANVLTF.

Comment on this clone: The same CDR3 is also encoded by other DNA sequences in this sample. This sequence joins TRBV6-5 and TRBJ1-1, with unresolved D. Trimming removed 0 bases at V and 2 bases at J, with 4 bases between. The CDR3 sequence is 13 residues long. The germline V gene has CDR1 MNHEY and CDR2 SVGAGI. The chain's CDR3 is CASSYSLNTEAFF. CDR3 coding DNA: TGTGCCAGCAGTTACTCGTTAAACACTGAAGCTTTCTTT.

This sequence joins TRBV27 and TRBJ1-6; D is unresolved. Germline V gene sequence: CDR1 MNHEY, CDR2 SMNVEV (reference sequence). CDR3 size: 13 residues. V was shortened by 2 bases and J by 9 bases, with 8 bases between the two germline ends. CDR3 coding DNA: TGTGCCAGCAGTTTAGGGGTCGGTTCACCCCTCCACTTT. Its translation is CASSLGVGSPLHF.

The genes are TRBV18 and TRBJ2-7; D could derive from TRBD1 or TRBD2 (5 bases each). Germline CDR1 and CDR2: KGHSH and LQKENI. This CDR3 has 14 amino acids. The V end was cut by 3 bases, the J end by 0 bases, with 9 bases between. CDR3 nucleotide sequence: TGTGCCAGCTCACCGGAGAGGGGCTCCTACGAGCAGTACTTC. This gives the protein CASSPERGSYEQYF. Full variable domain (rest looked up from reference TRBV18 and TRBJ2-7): NAGVMQNPRHLVRRRGQEARLRCSPMKGHSHVYWYRQLPEEGLKFMVYLQKENIIDESGMPKERFSAEFPKEGPSILRIQQVVRGDSAAYFCASSPERGSYEQYFGPGTRLTVT.

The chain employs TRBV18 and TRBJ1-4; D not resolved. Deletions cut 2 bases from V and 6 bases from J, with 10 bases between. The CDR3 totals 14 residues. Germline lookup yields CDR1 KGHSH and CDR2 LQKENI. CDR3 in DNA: TGTGCCAGCTCACCAGGGCAGGTGGATGAAAAACTGTTTTTT. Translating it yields CASSPGQVDEKLFF.